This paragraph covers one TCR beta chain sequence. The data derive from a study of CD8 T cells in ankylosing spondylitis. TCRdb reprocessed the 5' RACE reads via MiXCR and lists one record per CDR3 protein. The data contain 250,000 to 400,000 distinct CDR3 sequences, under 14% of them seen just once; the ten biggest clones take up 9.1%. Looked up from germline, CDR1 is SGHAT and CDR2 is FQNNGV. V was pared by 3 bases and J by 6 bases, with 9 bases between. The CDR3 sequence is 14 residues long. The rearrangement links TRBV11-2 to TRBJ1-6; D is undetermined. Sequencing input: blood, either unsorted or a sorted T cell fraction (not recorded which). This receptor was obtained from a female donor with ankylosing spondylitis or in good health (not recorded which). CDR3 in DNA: TGTGCCAGCAGCTTGATTCAGAGTAATTCACCCCTCCACTTT. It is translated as CASSLIQSNSPLHF. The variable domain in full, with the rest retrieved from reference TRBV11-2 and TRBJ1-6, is EAGVAQSPRYKIIEKRQSVAFWCNPISGHATLYWYQQILGQGPKLLIQFQNNGVVDDSQLPKDRFSAERLKGVDSTLKIQPAKLEDSAVYLCASSLIQSNSPLHFGNGTRLTVT.